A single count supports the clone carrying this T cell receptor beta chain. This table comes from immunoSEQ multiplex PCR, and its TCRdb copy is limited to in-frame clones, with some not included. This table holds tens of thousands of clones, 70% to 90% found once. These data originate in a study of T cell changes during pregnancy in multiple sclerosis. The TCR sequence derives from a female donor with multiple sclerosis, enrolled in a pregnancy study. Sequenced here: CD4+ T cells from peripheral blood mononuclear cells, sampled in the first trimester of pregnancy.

CDR3 sequence: CASSLEGQRTGELFF. CDR3 nucleotide sequence: TGTGCCAGCAGCTTAGAAGGGCAGCGGACCGGGGAGCTGTTTTTT. This chain links TRBV7-9 with TRBJ2-2; weak D call: TRBD2 (5 bases). The CDR3 has 15 residues. V was clipped by 1 base and J by 5 bases, with 11 bases between them. Germline V gene lookup returns CDR1 SEHNR and CDR2 FQNEAQ (reference sequence).